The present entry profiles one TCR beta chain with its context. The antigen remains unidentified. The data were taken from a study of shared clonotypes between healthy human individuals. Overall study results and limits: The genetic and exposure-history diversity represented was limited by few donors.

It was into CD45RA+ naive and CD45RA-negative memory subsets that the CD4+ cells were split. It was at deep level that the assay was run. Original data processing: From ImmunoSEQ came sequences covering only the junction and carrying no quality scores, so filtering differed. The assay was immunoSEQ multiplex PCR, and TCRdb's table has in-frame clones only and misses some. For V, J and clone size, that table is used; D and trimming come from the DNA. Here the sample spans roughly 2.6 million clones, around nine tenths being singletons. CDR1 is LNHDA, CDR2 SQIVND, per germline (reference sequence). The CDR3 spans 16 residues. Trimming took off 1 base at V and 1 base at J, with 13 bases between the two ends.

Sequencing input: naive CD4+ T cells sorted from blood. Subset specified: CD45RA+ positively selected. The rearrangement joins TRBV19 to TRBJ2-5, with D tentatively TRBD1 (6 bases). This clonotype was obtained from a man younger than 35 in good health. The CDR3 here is CASSIVTGTPQETQYF. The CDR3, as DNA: TGTGCCAGTAGTATAGTTACTGGGACACCCCAAGAGACCCAGTACTTC.